These T cell receptor beta chains were read from a single sample in a study of cytomegalovirus exposure and HLA in healthy donors. The protocol was immunoSEQ multiplex PCR, while the TCRdb copy is restricted to in-frame clones and leaves out a portion. The sample records some 150,000 clones, more than 60% being singletons. The sample taken for sequencing was PBMCs. The receptors were gathered from a man aged 35-49 years in good health and CMV-seronegative. The CDR3 runs from the conserved cysteine through the conserved F or W. A D gene is named only where the DNA matches it firmly. The size field is filled for only some rows; it gives once, few, many or a size class.

clone_size	d_call	v_call	j_call	cdr3_aa	cdr3_nt
NA	TRBD1	TRBV6-4	TRBJ1-2	CASRPDRTMNYGYTF	TGTGCCAGCAGGCCGGACAGGACTATGAACTATGGCTACACCTTC
NA	NA	TRBV19	TRBJ1-1	CASSALDREAFF	TGTGCCAGTAGTGCCCTTGACAGGGAAGCTTTCTTT
NA	NA	TRBV6-5	TRBJ2-7	CASSKRLGSYEQYF	TGTGCCAGCAGTAAAAGACTAGGCTCCTACGAGCAGTACTTC
NA	TRBD1	TRBV6-6	TRBJ1-4	CASSQTGINEKLFF	TGTGCCAGCAGCCAGACAGGGATTAATGAAAAACTGTTTTTT
NA	NA	TRBV7-2	TRBJ2-1	CASSLGGRGKNEQFF	TGTGCCAGCAGCTTAGGGGGCAGGGGTAAGAATGAGCAGTTCTTC
few	TRBD1	TRBV2	TRBJ2-7	CASSGLGTGMDYEQYF	TGTGCCAGCAGTGGCCTGGGGACAGGGATGGACTACGAGCAGTACTTC
NA	NA	TRBV6-1	TRBJ1-1	CASSGSTEAFF	TGTGCCAGCAGTGGGAGCACTGAAGCTTTCTTT
NA	TRBD2	TRBV4-1	TRBJ2-7	CASSPGLAGLPAYEQYF	TGCGCCAGCAGCCCCGGACTAGCGGGGCTTCCAGCCTACGAGCAGTACTTC
NA	NA	TRBV14	TRBJ1-4	CASSPRGGIYEKLFF	TGTGCCAGCAGCCCCCGGGGGGGAATTTATGAAAAACTGTTTTTT
NA	NA	TRBV7-9	TRBJ1-4	CASSSRRDTVNEKLFF	TGTGCCAGCAGCTCGAGAAGGGACACTGTTAATGAAAAACTGTTTTTT
few	TRBD1	TRBV5-6	TRBJ2-5	CASSKTGPGETQYF	TGTGCCAGCAGCAAGACAGGGCCCGGCGAGACCCAGTACTTC
NA	NA	TRBV7-2	TRBJ1-1	CASSTQRGANTEAFF	TGTGCCAGCAGCACCCAGCGGGGGGCGAACACTGAAGCTTTCTTT
NA	NA	TRBV7-3	TRBJ1-4	CASSLTLEAANEKLFF	TGTGCCAGCAGCTTAACATTAGAGGCTGCTAATGAAAAACTGTTTTTT
NA	TRBD1	TRBV27	TRBJ1-5	CASSLGQGASNQPQHF	TGTGCCAGCAGTTTGGGACAGGGGGCCTCGAATCAGCCCCAGCATTTT
NA	NA	TRBV5-1	TRBJ2-5	CASSPPEFEGETQYF	TGCGCCAGCAGCCCCCCCGAGTTCGAGGGAGAGACCCAGTACTTC
NA	NA	TRBV5-1	TRBJ1-3	CASSLFNGGSGNTIYF	TGCGCCAGCAGTCTTTTCAACGGGGGGTCTGGAAACACCATATATTTT
NA	NA	TRBV9	TRBJ1-1	CASSVQTNTEAFF	TGTGCCAGCAGCGTACAGACAAACACTGAAGCTTTCTTT
NA	TRBD1	TRBV5-4	TRBJ1-2	CASSRPQGVYGYTF	TGTGCCAGCAGCAGACCCCAGGGGGTCTATGGCTACACCTTC
few	NA	TRBV6-6	TRBJ1-3	CASSSSGGSGNTIYF	TGTGCCAGCAGTTCCTCAGGCGGATCTGGAAACACCATATATTTT
NA	TRBD1	TRBV29-1	TRBJ1-2	CSVERGQGAPGYTF	TGCAGCGTTGAAAGGGGACAGGGGGCGCCCGGCTACACCTTC
NA	TRBD1	TRBV18	TRBJ2-1	CASSPGQSSYNEQFF	TGTGCCAGCTCACCGGGACAGTCGTCCTACAATGAGCAGTTCTTC
NA	TRBD1	TRBV19	TRBJ1-5	CASSIIGQGRGNQPQHF	TGTGCCAGTAGTATAATAGGACAGGGTCGTGGCAATCAGCCCCAGCATTTT
NA	NA	TRBV2	TRBJ2-3	CASHSLPAGPSTQYF	TGTGCCAGCCATTCTCTCCCAGCGGGTCCAAGTACGCAGTATTTT
NA	NA	TRBV5-5	TRBJ1-1	CASSLWVSGVTEAFF	TGTGCCAGCAGCTTGTGGGTTTCAGGGGTGACTGAAGCTTTCTTT
NA	TRBD1	TRBV10-3	TRBJ1-5	CAISEGTGSRPQHF	TGTGCCATCAGTGAGGGGACAGGTTCCCGTCCCCAGCATTTT
NA	NA	TRBV7-9	TRBJ1-2	CASSTRDGVYAYGYTF	TGTGCCAGCAGCACCCGAGACGGGGTCTATGCCTATGGCTACACCTTC
NA	TRBD2	TRBV7-3	TRBJ2-6	CASRAGAGANVLTF	TGTGCCAGCAGAGCGGGGGCTGGGGCCAACGTCCTGACTTTC
NA	TRBD1	TRBV6-1	TRBJ2-1	CASTSRDRAGNEQFF	TGTGCCAGCACCTCCCGGGACAGGGCGGGCAATGAGCAGTTCTTC
NA	TRBD1	TRBV2	TRBJ1-6	CASRSPSGQADWNSPLHF	TGTGCCAGCAGATCACCCTCAGGACAGGCGGATTGGAATTCACCCCTCCACTTT
NA	TRBD1	TRBV19	TRBJ1-1	CASRRSGGLGSTEAFF	TGTGCCAGTAGAAGATCAGGGGGCCTGGGGAGCACTGAAGCTTTCTTT
NA	TRBD1	TRBV6-5	TRBJ2-1	CASSGTGGNEQFF	TGTGCCAGCAGCGGGACAGGAGGGAATGAGCAGTTCTTC
few	NA	TRBV5-1	TRBJ1-5	CASRSDSASGPQHF	TGCGCCAGCAGATCGGACAGTGCCTCTGGGCCCCAGCATTTT
few	NA	TRBV5-1	TRBJ1-3	CASSEQDSGNTIYF	TGCGCCAGCAGCGAACAAGATTCTGGAAACACCATATATTTT
NA	NA	TRBV4-2	TRBJ2-7	CASSQDLLASYEQYF	TGTGCCAGCAGCCAAGACCTCCTAGCCTCCTACGAGCAGTACTTC
NA	NA	TRBV19	TRBJ2-2	CASKFQAGELFF	TGTGCCAGTAAATTTCAGGCCGGGGAGCTGTTTTTT
few	NA	TRBV7-6	TRBJ1-4	CASGGANEKLFF	TGTGCCAGCGGAGGGGCTAATGAAAAACTGTTTTTT